This paragraph covers one TCR beta chain sequence. In the original analysis: The assay estimated nucleated cells by amplifying reference gene primers. Produced via immunoSEQ multiplex PCR; TCRdb's table is partial and in-frame only. D and trimming come from the DNA, and the V and J calls and clone size come from that table. In the table there are 30,000 to 40,000 clones, about 86% of which are singletons. The data stem from a study of blood T cell repertoires in COVID-19. About the study: Whether acute or convalescent, the COVID-19 samples came from the United States, Italy and Spain. T cells, B-cell-depleted T cells, or PBMCs provided the cDNA or gDNA that served as material.

Trimming removed 4 bases from V and 4 bases from J; junction bases left unmatched: 7. Germline V gene lookup returns CDR1 KGHDR and CDR2 SFDVKD. This CDR3 spans 15 amino acids. The receptor was isolated from an elderly woman with active or convalescent COVID-19. The chain links TRBV24-1 to TRBJ1-1, with 8 bases lining up with TRBD1. Material for sequencing was peripheral blood. CDR3 in amino acids: CATSDPRGRGTEAFF. The CDR3 coding sequence is TGTGCCACCAGTGACCCCAGGGGGCGCGGCACTGAAGCTTTCTTT.